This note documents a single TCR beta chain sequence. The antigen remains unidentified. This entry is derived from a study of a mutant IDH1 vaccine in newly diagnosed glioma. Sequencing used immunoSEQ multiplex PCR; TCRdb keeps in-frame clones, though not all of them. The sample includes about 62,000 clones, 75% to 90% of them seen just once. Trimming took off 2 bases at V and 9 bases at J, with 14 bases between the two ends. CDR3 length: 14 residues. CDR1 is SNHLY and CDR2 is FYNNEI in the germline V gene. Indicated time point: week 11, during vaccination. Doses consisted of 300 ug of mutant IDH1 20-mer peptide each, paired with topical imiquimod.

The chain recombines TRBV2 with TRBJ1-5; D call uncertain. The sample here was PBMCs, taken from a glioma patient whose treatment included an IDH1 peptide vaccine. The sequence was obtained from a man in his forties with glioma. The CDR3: CASSEWNGPLPQHF. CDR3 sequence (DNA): TGTGCCAGCAGTGAATGGAACGGTCCTTTGCCCCAGCATTTT.